This is a list of T cell receptor beta chains from one sample in a study of T cell responses to AZD1222 COVID-19 vaccine. Assay used: immunoSEQ multiplex PCR; TCRdb lists only in-frame clones, some missing. This repertoire shows about 160,000 clones, 85% to 90% found once; its top ten account for 4.3%. The sequenced sample was peripheral blood, obtained 28 days after the second AZD1222 dose. The source of these receptors is an adult who received the AZD1222 COVID-19 vaccine. CDR3s include the opening cysteine and the closing phenylalanine or tryptophan. Fields, in order: clone size, J gene, V gene, D gene, CDR3 protein, CDR3 DNA. D genes are given only for firm matches. Size values are once, few and many counts, or a class for expanded clones, and some rows have none.

.	TRBJ2-5	TRBV7-7	TRBD2	CASRRGLAGGQGQETQYF	TGTGCTAGCAGACGAGGACTAGCGGGGGGCCAGGGCCAGGAGACCCAGTACTTC
once	TRBJ2-5	TRBV3-1/TRBV3-2	TRBD2	CASSGRDYQETQYF	TGTGCCAGCAGCGGACGGGACTATCAAGAGACCCAGTACTTC
.	TRBJ1-5	TRBV19	.	CASSPRREGYSNQPQHF	TGTGCCAGTAGCCCGAGAAGGGAAGGGTATAGCAATCAGCCCCAGCATTTT
.	TRBJ1-3	TRBV18	.	CASSLQVGSGNTIYF	TGTGCCAGCTCCCTACAAGTCGGCTCTGGAAACACCATATATTTT
.	TRBJ2-3	TRBV27	.	CASSFGWDTQYF	TGTGCCAGCAGTTTCGGCTGGGATACGCAGTATTTT
.	TRBJ1-1	TRBV3-1/TRBV3-2	.	CASSLLGEAFF	TGTGCCAGCAGCCTCCTAGGGGAAGCTTTCTTT
.	TRBJ2-7	TRBV6-6	TRBD2	CASSSQSGGPYEQYF	TGTGCCAGCAGCTCTCAGAGCGGGGGACCCTACGAGCAGTACTTC
.	TRBJ1-1	TRBV27	.	CASQPTKNTEAFF	TGTGCCTCTCAACCCACCAAGAACACTGAAGCTTTCTTT
.	TRBJ2-7	TRBV9	.	CASSADYKGEQYF	TGTGCCAGCAGCGCGGACTATAAGGGCGAGCAGTACTTC
.	TRBJ1-1	TRBV11-2	.	CASSFDSTLEAFF	TGTGCCAGCAGCTTTGACAGCACATTGGAAGCTTTCTTT
.	TRBJ2-7	TRBV9	TRBD1	CASSLTGTGSYEQYF	TGTGCCAGCAGCCTGACCGGGACAGGCTCCTACGAGCAGTACTTC
once	TRBJ1-4	TRBV19	.	CASSPMTGRNEKLFF	TGTGCCAGTAGCCCCATGACCGGGAGAAATGAAAAACTGTTTTTT
.	TRBJ1-3	TRBV25-1	TRBD1	CASSEGGQGARGNTIYF	TGTGCCAGCTCTGAGGGAGGGCAGGGGGCGCGGGGAAACACCATATATTTT
.	TRBJ2-2	TRBV30	TRBD2	CAWSDTLGGSGELFF	TGTGCCTGGAGTGATACTCTCGGGGGGTCGGGGGAGCTGTTTTTT
.	TRBJ2-2	TRBV5-1	TRBD1	CASSLGQGAPQVGELFF	TGCGCCAGCAGCTTGGGACAGGGGGCTCCCCAAGTCGGGGAGCTGTTTTTT
.	TRBJ1-2	TRBV9	.	CASSVPGPLWGYTF	TGTGCCAGCAGCGTACCGGGTCCCCTGTGGGGCTACACCTTC
.	TRBJ1-5	TRBV4-1	.	CASSQDRDNQPQHF	TGCGCCAGCAGCCAAGATCGGGACAATCAGCCCCAGCATTTT
.	TRBJ1-1	TRBV19	TRBD1	CASSDRVYTEAFF	TGTGCCAGTTCGGACAGGGTCTACACTGAAGCTTTCTTT